This record covers a single T cell receptor (beta chain). Antigen: not known. This record comes from a study of shared clonotypes between healthy human individuals. In the original analysis: Filtering differed since immunoSEQ provided only junctions, with no quality scores. The table came from immunoSEQ multiplex PCR; TCRdb's copy has only in-frame clones and leaves some out. For V, J and clone size, that table is used; D and trimming come from the DNA. The sample records some 2.1 million clones, roughly 95% being singletons. Study-level results: Across a handful of donors, naive CD4 shared 5% to 6.5%, naive CD8 more than 3%, memory CD4 over 2%, memory CD8 about 0.4%.

Each sample came from a Caucasian adult donor living in Nashville, Tennessee. Memory CD4+ cells were the fraction left after CD45RA+ naive selection. Per germline, CDR1 SGHAT and CDR2 FQNNGV. This CDR3 is 12 amino acids long. V was shortened by 5 bases and J by 14 bases, with 16 bases between the two germline ends. V and J are TRBV11-2 and TRBJ2-1; no clear D. The sample taken for sequencing was naive CD4+ T cells sorted from blood. The subset was: CD45RA+ positively selected. This TCR was recovered from a man younger than 30 in good health. CDR3 DNA: TGTGCCAGCAGCACAGAGGAACTGAAGGAGTTCTTC. Translated: CASSTEELKEFF.